Reported below is one T cell receptor (beta chain). This clonotype was counted a few times. The specificity of this receptor is unknown. No much larger clone is present one base from it, and per-base qualities are unavailable. The data stem from a study of CD8 T cells in ankylosing spondylitis (dated by TCRdb to the late 2010s). Context from the whole study: T cell receptor beta repertoires were profiled in healthy donors and ankylosing spondylitis patients so that disease-linked TCR variants could be found. The full study cohort comprised some 27 ankylosing spondylitis patients and 85 to 120 healthy donors. Peripheral blood was sampled, and synovial fluid was also collected from ankylosing spondylitis patients. What the authors observed across the whole study: A TCR beta motif made up of 7 to 9 highly homologous amino acid variants appeared to be characteristic of blood from ankylosing spondylitis patients. Some of the motif variants had been reported before in the synovial fluid and blood of reactive arthritis patients, a finding that suggests common disease-initiation mechanisms. Significant enrichment of the disease-linked clones was reported in matched synovial fluid samples from ankylosing spondylitis patients. The disease-linked clones showed a CD8+ phenotype and occurred at relatively low frequencies in peripheral blood.

This sample was sequenced with an Illumina HiSeq 2500. Quantitative 5'-RACE with molecular barcodes was the method used to prepare the TCR beta libraries. In the source study's methods: Disease-linked TCR variants were identified with a new computational method built on a probabilistic model of VDJ rearrangement. TCRdb's own reprocessing of the public reads used fastp at Q25 and MiXCR and kept productive beta chains. A single entry per CDR3 protein holds the most common genes and DNA from its merged rows. The V and J calls were not made by the authors but by TCRdb's processing. The table for this sample lists about 240,000 distinct CDR3 sequences; around 25% of them were counted only once. The ten biggest clones cover around 0.58% of the sample. CDR3 length: 16 amino acids, cysteine to phenylalanine. CDR3 DNA is the only sequence kept; it has 48 bases, read in frame from the first base. CDR1 and CDR2 were assigned from the germline V gene (reference sequence) as SGHNT and YYREEE. The germline ends are 13 bases apart after V is trimmed by 0 bases and J by 2 bases.

The receptor comes from a male donor with ankylosing spondylitis or in good health (not recorded which). The rearrangement joined TRBV5-4 to TRBJ2-3, with the D gene not clear enough to name. The specimen sequenced was blood, either unsorted or a sorted T cell fraction (not recorded which). The nucleotide sequence is given as TGTGCCAGCAGCTTGGGCCTGGGCGGCACCACAGATACGCAGTATTTT. This translates into CASSLGLGGTTDTQYF.